The 6 T cell receptor beta chains presented below share a single source sample, sequenced in a study of identical twins. TCRdb called the 5' RACE reads again in MiXCR, with one record for every CDR3 protein. The sample lists a few hundred thousand distinct CDR3 sequences, 15% occurring once. These same data were also listed under a study on yellow fever vaccine responses in identical twins.

The specimen sequenced was CD4+ T cells sorted from blood. Receptors originate from a woman under 30 in good health.

The genes are TRBV7-8 and TRBJ2-2; 8 bases align to TRBD2. The length of the CDR3 is 19 residues. V trimming: 5 bases; J trimming: 4 bases; junction bases outside the gene matches: 18. Germline V gene sequence: CDR1 SGHVS, CDR2 FQNEAQ. CDR3 residues: CASSPDRLGLVRFTGELFF. The CDR3 DNA reads as TGTGCCAGCAGCCCAGACAGGCTGGGACTAGTGAGGTTCACCGGGGAGCTGTTTTTT.

The genes are TRBV20-1 and TRBJ2-7; D is perhaps TRBD2 (6 bases). This CDR3 contains 15 residues. The V gene lost 0 bases and the J gene lost 1 base, with 13 bases spanning the gap. CDR1 is DFQATT and CDR2 is SNEGSKA in the germline V gene (reference sequence). As DNA, the CDR3 is TGCAGTGCTAGAGAAAAGAGAGGGAGGTCCTACGAGCAGTACTTC. Amino acids: CSAREKRGRSYEQYF.

This clonotype has more than one count but fewer than ten. The chain combines TRBV10-3 with TRBJ2-6; possibly TRBD1 for D (6 bases). Trimming shortened V by 3 bases and J by 3 bases, and 18 bases separated the two germline ends. CDR1 ENHRY and CDR2 SYGVKD come from the germline V gene. The CDR3 is 18 amino acids. The CDR3 region has the DNA TGTGCCATCAGTGACGCACAGGGTGCTGGGAGTGGGGCCAACGTCCTGACTTTC. Amino acid sequence: CAISDAQGAGSGANVLTF.

This clonotype was counted a few times. The chain is built from TRBV2 and TRBJ1-1; no definite D call. Trimming stripped 7 bases from V and 0 bases from J, with 15 bases between. The length of the CDR3 is 15 residues. In germline, CDR1 is SNHLY, CDR2 FYNNEI. CDR3 bases: TGTGCCAGCATCGACCCCGGGATTATGAACACTGAAGCTTTCTTT. Translated: CASIDPGIMNTEAFF.

The chain links TRBV18 to TRBJ2-7; no clear D gene. The ends were cut back, 0 bases at V and 9 bases at J, with 12 bases in the middle. The CDR3 has 13 amino acids. CDR1 KGHSH and CDR2 LQKENI come from the germline V gene. The chain's CDR3 is CASSPPHTFGQYF. The CDR3 DNA reads TGTGCCAGCTCACCACCCCACACGTTTGGGCAGTACTTC. The full variable domain, with the rest looked up from reference TRBV18 and TRBJ2-7, is NAGVMQNPRHLVRRRGQEARLRCSPMKGHSHVYWYRQLPEEGLKFMVYLQKENIIDESGMPKERFSAEFPKEGPSILRIQQVVRGDSAAYFCASSPPHTFGQYFGPGTRLTVT.

This clonotype was detected a few times. The V and J genes are TRBV20-1 and TRBJ2-1, with TRBD2 matching over 7 bases. CDR3 length: 16 amino acids. CDR1 and CDR2 from the germline V gene are DFQATT and SNEGSKA (reference sequence). With V trimmed by 3 bases and J by 0 bases, 8 bases remained unmatched. This CDR3 reads CSARGGKSSSYNEQFF. CDR3 nucleotide sequence: TGCAGTGCTAGGGGGGGGAAATCGAGCTCCTACAATGAGCAGTTCTTC.